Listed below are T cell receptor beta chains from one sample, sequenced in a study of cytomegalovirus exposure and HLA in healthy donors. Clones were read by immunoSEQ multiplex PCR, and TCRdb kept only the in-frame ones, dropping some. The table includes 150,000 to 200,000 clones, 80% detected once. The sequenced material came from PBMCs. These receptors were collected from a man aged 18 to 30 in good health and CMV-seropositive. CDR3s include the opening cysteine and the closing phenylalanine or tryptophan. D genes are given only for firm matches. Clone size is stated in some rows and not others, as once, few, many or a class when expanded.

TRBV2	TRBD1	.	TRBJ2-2	TGTGCCAGCATCACCGACAGGGCGAACACCGGGGAGCTGTTTTTT	CASITDRANTGELFF
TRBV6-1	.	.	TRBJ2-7	TGTGCCAGCAGCGCCCATAGGCCGAGTTCGGGGGAGCAGTACTTC	CASSAHRPSSGEQYF
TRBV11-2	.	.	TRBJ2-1	TGTGCCAGCAGCTTAGAAGGGAGTGCGTACAATGAGCAGTTCTTC	CASSLEGSAYNEQFF
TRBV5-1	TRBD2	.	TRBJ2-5	TGCGCCAGCAGCTTGGAGGTCGGGCTAGCGGGCGCTACCCAGTACTTC	CASSLEVGLAGATQYF
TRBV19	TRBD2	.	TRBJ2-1	TGTGCCAGTACCCGGGGACTAGCGGGCGGATACAATGAGCAGTTCTTC	CASTRGLAGGYNEQFF
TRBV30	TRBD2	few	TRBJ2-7	TGTGCCTGGAGTGGGTTTCTAGCGGGGGGAAACTACGAGCAGTACTTC	CAWSGFLAGGNYEQYF
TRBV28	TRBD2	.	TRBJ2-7	TGTGCCAGCTTCCAGCGGGGGGCCTACGAGCAGTACTTC	CASFQRGAYEQYF
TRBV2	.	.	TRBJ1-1	TGTGCCAGCACCCTAACAGGGACCCCTGAAGCTTTCTTT	CASTLTGTPEAFF
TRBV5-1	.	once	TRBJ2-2	TGCGCCAGCAGCTTGGGAGGGTCCAGCGGGGAGCTGTTTTTT	CASSLGGSSGELFF
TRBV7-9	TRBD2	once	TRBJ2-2	TGTGCCAGCAGCTTAGCTCTAGCGGGAGCGAGCTCCGGGGAGCTGTTTTTT	CASSLALAGASSGELFF
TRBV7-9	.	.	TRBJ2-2	TGTGCCAGCAGCCCTCCCCGCGGGAATAGGGACACCGGGGAGCTGTTTTTT	CASSPPRGNRDTGELFF
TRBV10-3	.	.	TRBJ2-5	TGTGCCATCAGTGAGTCCAGAGAGACCCAGTACTTC	CAISESRETQYF
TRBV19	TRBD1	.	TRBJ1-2	TGTGCCAGTCGACAGGGGTCAAGCTATGGCTACACCTTC	CASRQGSSYGYTF
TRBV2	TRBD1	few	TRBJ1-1	TGTGCCAGCACCCAGGGGGAGAACACTGAAGCTTTCTTT	CASTQGENTEAFF
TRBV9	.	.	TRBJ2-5	TGTGCCAGCAGCGCCCCCCTCCGGGGGACCCAGTACTTC	CASSAPLRGTQYF
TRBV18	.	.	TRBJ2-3	TGTGCCAGCTCACCACAACTAAGCGGGTCCGATACGCAGTATTTT	CASSPQLSGSDTQYF
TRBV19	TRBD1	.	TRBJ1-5	TGTGCCAGTAGTCCCCCTAGGACAGGTCCCCAGACGCGCAATCAGCCCCAGCATTTT	CASSPPRTGPQTRNQPQHF
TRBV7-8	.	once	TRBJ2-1	TGTGCCAGCAGCGAATATACTAGTGACTTCTCCTACAATGAGCAGTTCTTC	CASSEYTSDFSYNEQFF
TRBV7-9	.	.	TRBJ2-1	TGTGCCAGCAGCGATAAAGGGGTTTTTGAGCAGTTCTTC	CASSDKGVFEQFF
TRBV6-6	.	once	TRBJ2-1	TGTGCCAGCAGTTACTCGATGTCGCTAACCTACAATGAGCAGTTCTTC	CASSYSMSLTYNEQFF
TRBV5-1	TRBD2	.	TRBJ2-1	TGCGCCAGCAGCTTAAGGACTAGCGGGAGCTCCTACAATGAGCAGTTCTTC	CASSLRTSGSSYNEQFF
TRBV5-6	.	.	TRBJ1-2	TGTGCCAGCAGCCAGGGTCGGTCAGGGTCCTATGGCTACACCTTC	CASSQGRSGSYGYTF
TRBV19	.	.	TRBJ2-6	TGTGCCAGTAGTCCGACTTCCAGCTCTGGGGCCAACGTCCTGACTTTC	CASSPTSSSGANVLTF
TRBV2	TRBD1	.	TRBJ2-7	TGTGCCAGCAGAGCGACAGGGGGCCTCGACTCCTACGAGCAGTACTTC	CASRATGGLDSYEQYF